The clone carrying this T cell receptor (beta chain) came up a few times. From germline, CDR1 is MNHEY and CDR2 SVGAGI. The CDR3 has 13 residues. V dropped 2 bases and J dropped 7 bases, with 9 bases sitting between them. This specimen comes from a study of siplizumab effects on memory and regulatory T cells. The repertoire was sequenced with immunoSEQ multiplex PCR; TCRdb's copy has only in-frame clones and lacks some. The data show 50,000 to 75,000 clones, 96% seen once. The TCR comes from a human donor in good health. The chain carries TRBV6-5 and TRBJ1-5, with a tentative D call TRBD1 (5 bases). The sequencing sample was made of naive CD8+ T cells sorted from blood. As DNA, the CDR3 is TGTGCCAGCAGTTACGGCAGGGACCAGCCCCAGCATTTT. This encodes CASSYGRDQPQHF.